Below, 27 T cell receptor beta chains from the same sample are listed, as sequenced in a study of technical replicates of blood from a handful of donors. Measured with immunoSEQ multiplex PCR; TCRdb has only the in-frame clones, and not every one. The sample records some 70,000 clones, 85% to 95% being singletons. The sample comprised T cells isolated from PBMCs. These receptors were obtained from a human donor in good health.

The chain uses TRBV6-1 and TRBJ1-2, with 7 bases aligning to TRBD1. Per the germline V gene, CDR1 is MNHNS and CDR2 is SASEGT. This CDR3 comprises 14 residues. V lost 6 bases, J lost 4 bases, and 8 bases stayed unmatched. CDR3 loop: CASRGGQPPYGYTF. DNA for the CDR3: TGTGCCAGCAGGGGGGGACAGCCTCCCTATGGCTACACCTTC.

The chain links TRBV30 to TRBJ2-3; TRBD2 matches at 8 bases. With V trimmed by 0 bases and J by 6 bases, 5 bases remained unmatched. The CDR3 totals 14 residues. Germline CDR1 and CDR2: GTSNPN and SVGIG (reference sequence). This CDR3 is CAWSVWTSSDTQYF. The CDR3 coding sequence is TGTGCCTGGAGTGTCTGGACTAGCTCCGATACGCAGTATTTT.

This chain links TRBV7-9 with TRBJ1-4; possible D gene TRBD1, 5 bases. V lost 4 bases and J 6 bases, leaving 18 bases between the germline ends. There are 16 residues in the CDR3. The germline gives CDR1 SEHNR, CDR2 FQNEAQ (reference sequence). CDR3 sequence: CASSSSLRAGDEKLFF. DNA of the CDR3: TGTGCCAGCAGCTCAAGTTTAAGGGCGGGGGATGAAAAACTGTTTTTT.

This clone has a single count. The chain combines TRBV7-8 with TRBJ2-5, with TRBD1 matching 9 bases. The V segment lost 6 bases and the J segment 3 bases; nucleotides outside the gene matches: 8. Germline values: CDR1 SGHVS, CDR2 FQNEAQ. The length of the CDR3 is 15 residues. Here the CDR3 reads CASRLWTGDKETQYF. The CDR3, as DNA: TGTGCCAGCAGATTATGGACAGGGGACAAAGAGACCCAGTACTTC.

The CDR3 is CASKSIEEYQPQHF. Here the CDR3 DNA reads TGTGCCAGCAAGTCAATAGAAGAGTATCAGCCCCAGCATTTT. V usage is TRBV28 and J usage is TRBJ1-5, with no clear D. Looked up from germline, CDR1 is MDHEN and CDR2 is SYDVKM. The CDR3 consists of 14 residues. Trimming took off 7 bases at V and 5 bases at J, with 15 bases between the two ends. The complete variable domain, with remaining parts taken from reference TRBV28 and TRBJ1-5, reads DVKVTQSSRYLVKRTGEKVFLECVQDMDHENMFWYRQDPGLGLRLIYFSYDVKMKEKGDIPEGYSVSREKKERFSLILESASTNQTSMYLCASKSIEEYQPQHFGDGTRLSIL.

V gene TRBV19 combines with J gene TRBJ1-2, with D possibly TRBD1 on 6 matching bases. The CDR3 totals 14 residues. Trimming stripped 3 bases from V and 3 bases from J, with 11 bases between. Germline assignment: CDR1 LNHDA and CDR2 SQIVND (reference sequence). The CDR3 sequence: CASSIGRGHYGYTF. The CDR3 coding sequence is TGTGCCAGTAGTATTGGCAGGGGTCACTATGGCTACACCTTC. Full variable domain (remainder filled in from reference TRBV19 and TRBJ1-2): DGGITQSPKYLFRKEGQNVTLSCEQNLNHDAMYWYRQDPGQGLRLIYYSQIVNDFQKGDIAEGYSVSREKKESFPLTVTSAQKNPTAFYLCASSIGRGHYGYTFGSGTRLTVV.

The V gene is TRBV28, the J gene TRBJ2-3, with D unclear. The ends were cut back, 6 bases at V and 4 bases at J, with 17 bases in the middle. Germline V gene data show CDR1 as MDHEN and CDR2 as SYDVKM. The CDR3 is 15 amino acids. The CDR3 DNA sequence: TGTGCCAGCAGCCGATACACGACTGGGTCAGATACGCAGTATTTT. It translates to CASSRYTTGSDTQYF.

The chain carries TRBV28 and TRBJ1-5; D is possibly TRBD1 (6 bases). Germline V gene sequence: CDR1 MDHEN, CDR2 SYDVKM. The CDR3 totals 15 residues. The V gene lost 3 bases and the J gene lost 7 bases, with 16 bases spanning the gap. CDR3 DNA: TGTGCCAGCAGTTTCCGTAACAGGGCCACACAGCCCCAGCATTTT. Translation: CASSFRNRATQPQHF.

V usage is TRBV9 and J usage is TRBJ2-3; 11 nucleotides agree with TRBD2. Germline loops: CDR1 SGDLS, CDR2 YYNGEE. The CDR3 consists of 16 residues. The V gene end was trimmed by 0 bases and the J gene end by 3 bases; junction bases not matched to a gene: 3. CDR3 in DNA: TGTGCCAGCAGCGTAGTGGTAGCGGGAGGGACAGATACGCAGTATTTT. Amino acids: CASSVVVAGGTDTQYF.

The rearrangement uses TRBV2 and TRBJ2-7; D is perhaps TRBD2 (5 bases). Germline V gene data show CDR1 as SNHLY and CDR2 as FYNNEI. Trimming stripped 7 bases from V and 2 bases from J, with 12 bases between. There are 13 residues in the CDR3. CDR3 sequence: CASKGSDTYEQYF. The CDR3 DNA follows: TGTGCCAGCAAAGGTAGCGATACCTACGAGCAGTACTTC.

The chain is built from TRBV6-5 and TRBJ2-7; the D gene is possibly TRBD2 (6 bases). This CDR3 comprises 16 residues. Germline V CDR1 and CDR2: MNHEY, SVGAGI. The germline V and J ends were trimmed by 0 bases and 0 bases, with 12 bases remaining between them. CDR3 loop: CASSYSAGPSSYEQYF. In DNA form, the CDR3 reads TGTGCCAGCAGTTACTCAGCGGGCCCTAGCTCCTACGAGCAGTACTTC.

The chain is built from TRBV5-1 and TRBJ1-5, with TRBD1 as a possible D gene (5 bases). The germline CDR1 and CDR2 sequences are SGHRS and YFSETQ. The CDR3 is 14 amino acids. V gave up 0 bases and J gave up 4 bases, with 8 bases separating them. CDR3 coding DNA: TGCGCCAGCAGCTTGGGGGGGGATAATCAGCCCCAGCATTTT. This encodes CASSLGGDNQPQHF.

V gene TRBV9 combines with J gene TRBJ2-7; D is possibly TRBD2 (5 bases). Germline V CDR1 and CDR2: SGDLS, YYNGEE. This CDR3 spans 14 amino acids. Trimming pared 0 bases from V and 7 bases from J, leaving 14 bases between. The CDR3 loop reads CASSVAGWGEEQYF. In DNA, the CDR3 is TGTGCCAGCAGCGTAGCGGGTTGGGGAGAGGAGCAGTACTTC.

The chain carries TRBV30 and TRBJ2-7, with D uncertain. Looked up from germline, CDR1 is GTSNPN and CDR2 is SVGIG (reference sequence). The CDR3 length is 12 residues. V shed 1 base and J shed 3 bases, with 7 bases lying between them. The CDR3 region has the DNA TGTGCCTGGAGTGGGCAGTACTACGAGCAGTACTTC. Encoded protein: CAWSGQYYEQYF.

The rearrangement uses TRBV7-8 and TRBJ1-2; TRBD1 matches at 9 bases. Germline-derived CDR1 and CDR2 are SGHVS and FQNEAQ. Unmatched junction bases numbered 14, after V lost 1 base and J lost 8 bases. The CDR3 is 17 amino acids. This chain's CDR3 is CASSLETGGRLGEGYTF. The CDR3 nucleotides read TGTGCCAGCAGCTTAGAAACAGGGGGCCGTTTAGGAGAAGGCTACACCTTC.

The chain is built from TRBV4-3 and TRBJ2-1, with D tentatively TRBD2 (6 bases). V was shortened by 0 bases and J by 9 bases, with 15 bases between the two germline ends. The CDR3 is made up of 15 amino acids. The V gene's germline CDR1 is LGHNA and CDR2 YSLEER. The CDR3 nucleotides are TGCGCCAGCAGCCAAGAGGGGGGACTTTTGGGTGAGCAGTTCTTC. Amino acid sequence: CASSQEGGLLGEQFF.

This clone was observed a single time. The V gene is TRBV27, the J gene TRBJ1-1, with 8 nucleotides matching TRBD1. Per germline, CDR1 MNHEY and CDR2 SMNVEV (reference sequence). The CDR3 covers 13 residues. V lost 6 bases to trimming and J lost 4 bases; unmatched junction nucleotides: 4. DNA of the CDR3: TGTGCCAGCAGCTTAGACAGGGGCACTGAAGCTTTCTTT. It translates to CASSLDRGTEAFF.

The chain is built from TRBV5-5 and TRBJ1-3; TRBD1 is a possible D gene (5 bases). CDR1 and CDR2 (germline): SGHKS, YYEKEE (reference sequence). The ends were cut back, 6 bases at V and 4 bases at J, with 17 bases in the middle. CDR3 length: 15 residues. This CDR3 is CASTPGGLSGNTIYF. CDR3 coding DNA: TGTGCCAGCACCCCGGGGGGTTTATCCGGAAACACCATATATTTT.

This rearrangement joins TRBV9 to TRBJ1-2; maybe TRBD1 (5 bases). V lost 4 bases and J 4 bases, leaving 17 bases between the germline ends. CDR3 length: 15 residues. Germline V gives CDR1 SGDLS, CDR2 YYNGEE. For the CDR3, the DNA is TGTGCCAGCAGCTCGGGGGGGGGACCGAGCTATGGCTACACCTTC. This sequence encodes CASSSGGGPSYGYTF.

CDR3 loop: CASSDRDRDTQYF. The CDR3, as DNA: TGTGCCAGCAGCGACCGGGACAGGGATACGCAGTATTTT. J is TRBJ2-3 and V is TRBV5-4; 8 nucleotides match TRBD1. Looked up from germline, CDR1 is SGHNT and CDR2 is YYREEE (reference sequence). The junction had 4 bases not matched to a gene; V was cut back by 4 bases and J by 6 bases. The CDR3 is 13 residues long.

The J gene is TRBJ1-2, the V gene TRBV5-1; no clear D gene. With 4 bases removed from V and 5 bases from J, the gap between germline ends came to 9 bases. Germline CDR1 is SGHRS and CDR2 is YFSETQ. CDR3 length equals 12 residues. This CDR3 is CASSDGEYGYTF. As DNA, the CDR3 is TGCGCCAGCAGCGATGGAGAGTATGGCTACACCTTC.

The rearrangement uses TRBV7-2 and TRBJ2-2; perhaps TRBD1 as D (6 bases). The CDR3 is made up of 14 amino acids. V lost 1 base to trimming and J lost 6 bases, with 9 bases between them. CDR1 is SGHTA, CDR2 FQGNSA, per germline. CDR3 nucleotides: TGTGCCAGCAGCTTAGAACAGGGCTCCGGGGAGCTGTTTTTT. It yields the protein CASSLEQGSGELFF.

V usage is TRBV11-3 and J usage is TRBJ2-1, with D maybe TRBD1 (5 bases). Germline V lookup: CDR1 SGHNT, CDR2 YENEEA. CDR3 size: 13 residues. V was clipped by 5 bases and J by 6 bases, with 11 bases between them. The DNA for the CDR3 is TGTGCCAGCAGCCCCGTCGACAGCAATGAGCAGTTCTTC. Translated, it gives CASSPVDSNEQFF.

This sequence joins TRBV6-6 and TRBJ2-3; D gene unclear. Germline V CDR1 and CDR2: MNHNY, SVGAGI (reference sequence). V was trimmed by 7 bases and J by 4 bases, leaving 12 bases between them. The CDR3 loop spans 13 amino acids. CDR3 protein: CASTTESSDTQYF. The CDR3 nucleotides are TGTGCCAGCACTACCGAGTCGTCAGATACGCAGTATTTT.

V usage is TRBV14 and J usage is TRBJ2-7, with D perhaps matching TRBD2 (6 bases). CDR3 length: 15 residues. CDR1 SGHDN and CDR2 FVKESK come from the germline V gene. Trimming removed 4 bases from V and 7 bases from J, with 20 bases in between. The CDR3 DNA reads TGTGCCAGCAGCCGACCCGGGACTGGCGGATGGGAGCAGTACTTC. It encodes CASSRPGTGGWEQYF. The full variable domain, completed using reference TRBV14 and TRBJ2-7, is EAGVTQFPSHSVIEKGQTVTLRCDPISGHDNLYWYRRVMGKEIKFLLHFVKESKQDESGMPNNRFLAERTGGTYSTLKVQPAELEDSGVYFCASSRPGTGGWEQYFGPGTRLTVT.

This clone was picked up one time. The chain carries TRBV27 and TRBJ1-5, with 10 bases matching TRBD1. CDR3 length: 15 amino acids. Trimming cost V 3 bases and J 4 bases; bases outside gene matches: 3. CDR1 is MNHEY and CDR2 is SMNVEV in the germline V gene (reference sequence). The CDR3 spells CASSLSGQGNQPQHF. CDR3 nucleotide sequence: TGTGCCAGCAGTTTGTCGGGACAGGGGAATCAGCCCCAGCATTTT.

The chain recombines TRBV4-1 with TRBJ2-7; D might be TRBD2 (6 bases). Germline values: CDR1 MGHRA, CDR2 YSYEKL. V was pared by 2 bases and J by 2 bases, with 25 bases between. The CDR3 runs 19 residues. The DNA for the CDR3 is TGCGCCAGCAGCCAAAAAGAAGGAGGAATTAGGGAGCGGGCCTACGAGCAGTACTTC. Its protein is CASSQKEGGIRERAYEQYF.